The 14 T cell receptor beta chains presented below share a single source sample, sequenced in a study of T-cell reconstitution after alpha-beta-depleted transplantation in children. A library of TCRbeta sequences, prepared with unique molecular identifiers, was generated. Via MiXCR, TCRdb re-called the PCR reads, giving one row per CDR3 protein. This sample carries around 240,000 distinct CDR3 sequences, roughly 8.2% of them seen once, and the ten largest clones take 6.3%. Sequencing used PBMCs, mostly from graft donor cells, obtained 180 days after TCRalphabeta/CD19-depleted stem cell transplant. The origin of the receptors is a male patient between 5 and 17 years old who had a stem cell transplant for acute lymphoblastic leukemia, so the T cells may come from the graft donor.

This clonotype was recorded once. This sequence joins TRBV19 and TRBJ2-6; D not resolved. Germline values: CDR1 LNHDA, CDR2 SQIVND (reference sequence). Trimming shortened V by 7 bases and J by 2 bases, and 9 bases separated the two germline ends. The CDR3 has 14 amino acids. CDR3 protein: CASTGSPGANVLTF. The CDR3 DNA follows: TGTGCCAGTACCGGGTCCCCTGGGGCCAACGTCCTGACTTTC.

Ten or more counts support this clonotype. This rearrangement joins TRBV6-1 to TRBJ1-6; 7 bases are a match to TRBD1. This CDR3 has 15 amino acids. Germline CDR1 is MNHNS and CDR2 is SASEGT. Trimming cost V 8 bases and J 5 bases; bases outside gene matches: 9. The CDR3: CASPGPGTDNSPLHF. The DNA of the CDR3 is TGTGCCAGCCCTGGGCCCGGGACAGATAATTCACCCCTCCACTTT.

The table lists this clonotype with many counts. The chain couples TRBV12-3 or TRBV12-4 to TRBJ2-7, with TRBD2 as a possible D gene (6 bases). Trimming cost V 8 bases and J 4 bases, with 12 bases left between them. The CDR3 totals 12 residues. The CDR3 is CASGGSSYEQYF. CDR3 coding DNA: TGTGCCAGCGGGGGGTCTTCATACGAGCAGTACTTC.

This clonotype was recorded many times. CDR3 amino acids: CASSNAVHNEQFF. The DNA for the CDR3 is TGTGCCAGCAGCAACGCAGTACACAATGAGCAGTTCTTC. J is TRBJ2-1 and V is TRBV12-3 or TRBV12-4; D is unresolved. V shed 6 bases and J shed 5 bases, with 11 bases lying between them. The CDR3 has 13 residues.

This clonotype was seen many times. DNA of the CDR3: TGCGCCAGCAGCTTGGGCAGTGTTAACTATGGCTACACCTTC. Translating it yields CASSLGSVNYGYTF. J is TRBJ1-2 and V is TRBV5-1; unclear D gene. Trimming stripped 0 bases from V and 1 base from J, with 7 bases between. CDR1 and CDR2 from the germline V gene are SGHRS and YFSETQ. This CDR3 is 14 amino acids long. The full variable domain, rest sourced from reference TRBV5-1 and TRBJ1-2, is KAGVTQTPRYLIKTRGQQVTLSCSPISGHRSVSWYQQTPGQGLQFLFEYFSETQRNKGNFPGRFSGRQFSNSRSEMNVSTLELGDSALYLCASSLGSVNYGYTFGSGTRLTVV.

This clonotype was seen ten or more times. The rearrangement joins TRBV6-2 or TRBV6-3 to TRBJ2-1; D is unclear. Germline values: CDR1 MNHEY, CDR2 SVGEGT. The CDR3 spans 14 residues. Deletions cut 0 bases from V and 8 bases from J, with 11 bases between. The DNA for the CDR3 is TGTGCCAGCAGTTACTCGCTAGGAAGGTATGAGCAGTTCTTC. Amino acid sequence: CASSYSLGRYEQFF.

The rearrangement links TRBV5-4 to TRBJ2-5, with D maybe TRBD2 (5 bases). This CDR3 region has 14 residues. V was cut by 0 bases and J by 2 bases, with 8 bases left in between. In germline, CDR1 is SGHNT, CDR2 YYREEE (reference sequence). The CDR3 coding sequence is TGTGCCAGCAGCTTGGTAACTAGGCAAGAGACCCAGTACTTC. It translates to CASSLVTRQETQYF. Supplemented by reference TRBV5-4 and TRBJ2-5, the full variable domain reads ETGVTQSPTHLIKTRGQQVTLRCSSQSGHNTVSWYQQALGQGPQFIFQYYREEENGRGNFPPRFSGLQFPNYSSELNVNALELDDSALYLCASSLVTRQETQYFGPGTRLLVL.

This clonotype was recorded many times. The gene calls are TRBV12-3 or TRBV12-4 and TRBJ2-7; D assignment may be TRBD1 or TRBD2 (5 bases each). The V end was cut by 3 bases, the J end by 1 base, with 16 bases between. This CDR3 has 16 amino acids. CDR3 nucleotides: TGTGCCAGCAGTTTTCTCGCCGTTGAGGGGTCCTACGAGCAGTACTTC. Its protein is CASSFLAVEGSYEQYF.

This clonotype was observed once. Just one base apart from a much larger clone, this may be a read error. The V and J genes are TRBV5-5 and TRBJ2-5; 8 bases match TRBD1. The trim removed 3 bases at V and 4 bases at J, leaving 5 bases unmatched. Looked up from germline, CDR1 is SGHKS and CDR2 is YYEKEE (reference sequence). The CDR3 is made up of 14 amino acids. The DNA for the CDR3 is TGTGCCAGCAGCTGGGGACAGGCGCTAGAGACCCAGTACTTC. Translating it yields CASSWGQALETQYF.

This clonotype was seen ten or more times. CDR3 sequence: CASSFGLAGTYEQYF. As DNA, the CDR3 is TGCGCCAGCAGCTTTGGCCTAGCGGGTACCTACGAGCAGTACTTC. The chain joins TRBV5-1 to TRBJ2-7, with 8 bases matching TRBD2. V lost 2 bases and J lost 2; bases outside the gene matches: 6. Germline V gene data show CDR1 as SGHRS and CDR2 as YFSETQ. The length of the CDR3 is 15 residues.

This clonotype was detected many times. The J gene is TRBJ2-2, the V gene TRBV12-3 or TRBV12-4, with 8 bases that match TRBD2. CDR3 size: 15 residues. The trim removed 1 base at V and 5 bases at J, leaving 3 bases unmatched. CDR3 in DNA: TGTGCCAGCAGTTTAGTAGCGGGGCTAACCGGGGAGCTGTTTTTT. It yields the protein CASSLVAGLTGELFF.

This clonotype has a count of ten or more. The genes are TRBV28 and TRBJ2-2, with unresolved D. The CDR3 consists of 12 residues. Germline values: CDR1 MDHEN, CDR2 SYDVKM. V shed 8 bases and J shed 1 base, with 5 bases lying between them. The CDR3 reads CASHGNTGELFF. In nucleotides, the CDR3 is TGTGCCAGCCACGGGAACACCGGGGAGCTGTTTTTT.

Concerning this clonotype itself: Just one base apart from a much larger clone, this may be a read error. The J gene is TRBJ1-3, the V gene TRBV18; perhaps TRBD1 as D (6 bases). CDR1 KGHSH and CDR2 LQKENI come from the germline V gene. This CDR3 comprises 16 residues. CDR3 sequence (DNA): TGTGCCAGCTCACTCACCCGGGACAACTCTGGATACACCATATATTTT. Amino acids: CASSLTRDNSGYTIYF.

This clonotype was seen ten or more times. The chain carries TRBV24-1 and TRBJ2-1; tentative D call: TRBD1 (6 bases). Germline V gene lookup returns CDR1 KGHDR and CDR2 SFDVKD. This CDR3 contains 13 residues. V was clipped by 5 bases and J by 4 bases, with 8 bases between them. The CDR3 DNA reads TGTGCCACCAGTGTACAGGGATACAATGAGCAGTTCTTC. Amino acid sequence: CATSVQGYNEQFF.